The rows below give T cell receptor beta chains drawn from one sample of a study of human T cells and chemical hapten exposure. TCRdb ran MiXCR on the RACE reads and lists one entry per CDR3 protein. The sample includes roughly 130,000 distinct CDR3 sequences, roughly 9% of them seen just once. Sequenced material: whole blood. Receptors originate from a male donor in good health. Some clones in this sample may be carry-over from other donors' samples. The CDR3 runs from the conserved cysteine through the conserved F or W. The order of the fields is CDR3 length, V gene, clone size, D gene, J gene, CDR3 DNA, CDR3 protein. A D gene is named only where the DNA matches it firmly. Clone size, where shown, is once, few, many, or a class for clones that have expanded.

CDR3 length: 14; V gene: TRBV25-1; clone size: many; D gene: TRBD1; J gene: TRBJ2-3; CDR3 DNA: TGTGCCAGCAGTGAACCCGGACAGGGGGATACGCAGTATTTT; CDR3 protein: CASSEPGQGDTQYF
CDR3 length: 15; V gene: TRBV29-1; clone size: many; D gene: TRBD2; J gene: TRBJ2-7; CDR3 DNA: TGCAGCGTTCCTGGGGCTAGCGGGAAATCCTACGAGCAGTACTTC; CDR3 protein: CSVPGASGKSYEQYF
CDR3 length: 13; V gene: TRBV5-4; clone size: few; D gene: TRBD1; J gene: TRBJ2-4; CDR3 DNA: TGTGCCAGCAGCTTGGGTCAGGGGGACATTCAGTACTTC; CDR3 protein: CASSLGQGDIQYF
CDR3 length: 14; V gene: TRBV6-1; clone size: many; D gene: .; J gene: TRBJ2-7; CDR3 DNA: TGTGCCAGCAGTGACCACGAAAGTCGGGACGAGCAGTACTTC; CDR3 protein: CASSDHESRDEQYF
CDR3 length: 12; V gene: TRBV20-1; clone size: many; D gene: .; J gene: TRBJ1-2; CDR3 DNA: TGCAGTGCTAGGGCAGGGGAAGCAAGCTACACCTTC; CDR3 protein: CSARAGEASYTF
CDR3 length: 15; V gene: TRBV5-1; clone size: .; D gene: TRBD1; J gene: TRBJ1-4; CDR3 DNA: TGCGCCAGCAGCCGACAGGGCGAGGTTAATGAAAAACTGTTTTTT; CDR3 protein: CASSRQGEVNEKLFF
CDR3 length: 16; V gene: TRBV6-4; clone size: .; D gene: TRBD1; J gene: TRBJ2-1; CDR3 DNA: TGTGCCAGCAGTGAACAGCCGGGACAGGCCTCCAATGAGCAGTTCTTC; CDR3 protein: CASSEQPGQASNEQFF
CDR3 length: 14; V gene: TRBV7-9; clone size: .; D gene: TRBD1; J gene: TRBJ2-1; CDR3 DNA: TGTGCCAGCAGCTCGGACAGGGGTTACAATGAGCAGTTCTTC; CDR3 protein: CASSSDRGYNEQFF
CDR3 length: 13; V gene: TRBV20-1; clone size: .; D gene: .; J gene: TRBJ1-1; CDR3 DNA: TGCAGTGCTAGAGGGGGGGTGGTTACTGAAGCTTTCTTT; CDR3 protein: CSARGGVVTEAFF
CDR3 length: 17; V gene: TRBV7-6; clone size: .; D gene: .; J gene: TRBJ2-6; CDR3 DNA: TGTGCCAGCAGTATCCGGCAGACGAGCTCTGGGGCCAACGTCCTGACTTTC; CDR3 protein: CASSIRQTSSGANVLTF
CDR3 length: 12; V gene: TRBV6-1; clone size: many; D gene: .; J gene: TRBJ1-1; CDR3 DNA: TGTGCCAGCAGTGAAATAGTCTATGAAGCTTTCTTT; CDR3 protein: CASSEIVYEAFF
CDR3 length: 14; V gene: TRBV7-2; clone size: .; D gene: .; J gene: TRBJ2-3; CDR3 DNA: TGTGCCAGCAGCTTAGGACTAGAAGCAGATACGCAGTATTTT; CDR3 protein: CASSLGLEADTQYF
CDR3 length: 16; V gene: TRBV2; clone size: few; D gene: .; J gene: TRBJ2-1; CDR3 DNA: TGTGCCAGCAGCGACCCGGGGCGTTTAGCTTACAATGAGCAGTTCTTC; CDR3 protein: CASSDPGRLAYNEQFF
CDR3 length: 15; V gene: TRBV7-2; clone size: .; D gene: .; J gene: TRBJ2-7; CDR3 DNA: TGTGTCAGCAGCTTATTGGCGGGGTTCCGCTACGAGCAGTACTTC; CDR3 protein: CVSSLLAGFRYEQYF
CDR3 length: 14; V gene: TRBV12-3/TRBV12-4; clone size: many; D gene: .; J gene: TRBJ2-7; CDR3 DNA: TGTGCCAGCAGTCAGGGAGGAAAAGTTGGCGAGCAGTACTTC; CDR3 protein: CASSQGGKVGEQYF
CDR3 length: 13; V gene: TRBV5-1; clone size: many; D gene: .; J gene: TRBJ1-1; CDR3 DNA: TGCGCCAGCAGTGACCATTTGGGCAGCGAAGCTTTCTTT; CDR3 protein: CASSDHLGSEAFF
CDR3 length: 14; V gene: TRBV6-1; clone size: few; D gene: .; J gene: TRBJ2-3; CDR3 DNA: TGTGCCAGCAGTGAAGCTACAGGGCCAGATACGCAGTATTTT; CDR3 protein: CASSEATGPDTQYF
CDR3 length: 14; V gene: TRBV7-2; clone size: .; D gene: .; J gene: TRBJ2-5; CDR3 DNA: TGTGCCAGCAGCTCCCGACTGCCGGGGGAGACCCAGTACTTC; CDR3 protein: CASSSRLPGETQYF
CDR3 length: 17; V gene: TRBV7-2; clone size: many; D gene: TRBD2; J gene: TRBJ2-3; CDR3 DNA: TGTGCCAGCAGCTTGGGACTAGCGGGTGCTGAGGGCGATACGCAGTATTTT; CDR3 protein: CASSLGLAGAEGDTQYF
CDR3 length: 15; V gene: TRBV27; clone size: .; D gene: TRBD1; J gene: TRBJ2-3; CDR3 DNA: TGTGCCAGCAGTATTCGACAGGGGCCCACAGATACGCAGTATTTT; CDR3 protein: CASSIRQGPTDTQYF
CDR3 length: 20; V gene: TRBV4-1; clone size: many; D gene: TRBD2; J gene: TRBJ2-1; CDR3 DNA: TGCGCCAGCAGCCAGACACGGGGGACTAGCGGGAGTGGGCGGTGGATTGAGCAGTTCTTC; CDR3 protein: CASSQTRGTSGSGRWIEQFF
CDR3 length: 14; V gene: TRBV12-3/TRBV12-4; clone size: .; D gene: TRBD1; J gene: TRBJ1-6; CDR3 DNA: TGTGCCAGCAGGTCGCAGGGGGCGGGTTCACCCCTCCACTTT; CDR3 protein: CASRSQGAGSPLHF
CDR3 length: 16; V gene: TRBV7-6; clone size: many; D gene: TRBD1; J gene: TRBJ1-4; CDR3 DNA: TGTGCCAGCAGCCCGATGACAGGGGAGGGTAATGAAAAACTGTTTTTT; CDR3 protein: CASSPMTGEGNEKLFF
CDR3 length: 13; V gene: TRBV20-1; clone size: many; D gene: .; J gene: TRBJ1-3; CDR3 DNA: TGCAGTGCTAGAGGGGCAGCAGGAAACACCATATATTTT; CDR3 protein: CSARGAAGNTIYF
CDR3 length: 17; V gene: TRBV4-1; clone size: many; D gene: TRBD1; J gene: TRBJ1-6; CDR3 DNA: TGCGCCAGCAGCCGTTCAGGGGGCCGCTCCTATAATTCACCCCTCCACTTT; CDR3 protein: CASSRSGGRSYNSPLHF
CDR3 length: 13; V gene: TRBV10-3; clone size: .; D gene: .; J gene: TRBJ2-7; CDR3 DNA: TGTGCCATCAGTGAGTCTGCAGGTTACGAGCAGTACTTC; CDR3 protein: CAISESAGYEQYF
CDR3 length: 13; V gene: TRBV7-2; clone size: many; D gene: .; J gene: TRBJ1-2; CDR3 DNA: TGTGCCAGCAGCTTAGCGGATGGCAATGGCTACACCTTC; CDR3 protein: CASSLADGNGYTF
CDR3 length: 13; V gene: TRBV29-1; clone size: few; D gene: .; J gene: TRBJ1-1; CDR3 DNA: TGCAGCGTGCAGGAGGGGTCGTTGACTGAAGCTTTCTTT; CDR3 protein: CSVQEGSLTEAFF
CDR3 length: 13; V gene: TRBV5-1; clone size: many; D gene: .; J gene: TRBJ2-3; CDR3 DNA: TGCGCCAGCAGCTTAACCTCGACGGATACGCAGTATTTT; CDR3 protein: CASSLTSTDTQYF
CDR3 length: 18; V gene: TRBV5-1; clone size: few; D gene: TRBD2; J gene: TRBJ2-1; CDR3 DNA: TGCGCCAGCAGCTTGGTAACGGGAGGCGGGCTCTCCTACAATGAGCAGTTCTTC; CDR3 protein: CASSLVTGGGLSYNEQFF
CDR3 length: 12; V gene: TRBV29-1; clone size: many; D gene: .; J gene: TRBJ2-5; CDR3 DNA: TGCAGCGTTGATGCAGTGGAAGAGACCCAGTACTTC; CDR3 protein: CSVDAVEETQYF
CDR3 length: 14; V gene: TRBV20-1; clone size: many; D gene: TRBD2; J gene: TRBJ2-3; CDR3 DNA: TGCAGTGCTCCGGGGGGCCACTCTAGCGGGGGGCAGTATTTT; CDR3 protein: CSAPGGHSSGGQYF
CDR3 length: 13; V gene: TRBV19; clone size: many; D gene: .; J gene: TRBJ2-7; CDR3 DNA: TGTGCCAGCAGTATGAGGGGAAACGAGGAGCAGTACTTC; CDR3 protein: CASSMRGNEEQYF
CDR3 length: 14; V gene: TRBV6-6; clone size: many; D gene: TRBD1; J gene: TRBJ2-7; CDR3 DNA: TGTGCCAGCAATAGGGACAGGGGCCACTACGAGCAGTACTTC; CDR3 protein: CASNRDRGHYEQYF
CDR3 length: 13; V gene: TRBV2; clone size: many; D gene: .; J gene: TRBJ1-5; CDR3 DNA: TGTGCCAGCAGTGAACGGATCAATCAGCCCCAGCATTTT; CDR3 protein: CASSERINQPQHF
CDR3 length: 14; V gene: TRBV29-1; clone size: .; D gene: .; J gene: TRBJ2-5; CDR3 DNA: TGCAGCGTCTCGCCCGACAGCCTGGGGGCGGCCCAGTACTTC; CDR3 protein: CSVSPDSLGAAQYF
CDR3 length: 14; V gene: TRBV5-1; clone size: many; D gene: .; J gene: TRBJ1-4; CDR3 DNA: TGCGCCAGCAGCTTGTCCGGGTTTAATGAAAAACTGTTTTTT; CDR3 protein: CASSLSGFNEKLFF
CDR3 length: 15; V gene: TRBV18; clone size: many; D gene: .; J gene: TRBJ1-3; CDR3 DNA: TGTGCCAGCTCATCCGGGACGGACTCTGGAAACACCATATATTTT; CDR3 protein: CASSSGTDSGNTIYF
CDR3 length: 13; V gene: TRBV20-1; clone size: many; D gene: .; J gene: TRBJ1-2; CDR3 DNA: TGCAGTGCTAGTAGGGACCGATCCTATGGCTACACCTTC; CDR3 protein: CSASRDRSYGYTF
CDR3 length: 11; V gene: TRBV12-3/TRBV12-4; clone size: many; D gene: .; J gene: TRBJ1-1; CDR3 DNA: TGTGCCAGCAGTTTAAGGGACGGGGCTTTCTTT; CDR3 protein: CASSLRDGAFF
CDR3 length: 17; V gene: TRBV5-4; clone size: few; D gene: TRBD2; J gene: TRBJ2-3; CDR3 DNA: TGTGCCAGCAGCTTGGCCGGACTAGCGGCCGGAGCAGGGACGCAGTATTTT; CDR3 protein: CASSLAGLAAGAGTQYF
CDR3 length: 14; V gene: TRBV5-1; clone size: many; D gene: .; J gene: TRBJ2-4; CDR3 DNA: TGCGCCAGCAGCGCGGGACAGCCATCGGACATTCAGTACTTC; CDR3 protein: CASSAGQPSDIQYF